This T cell receptor (beta chain) was identified during a study of CD4+ T cells in melanoma. Measured with immunoSEQ multiplex PCR; TCRdb has only the in-frame clones, and not every one. The sample shows roughly 10,000 clones, roughly 62% of them seen only once. The sequence derives from a human donor with melanoma. The sequenced sample was cells from a culture (not recorded whether cultured in vitro).

CDR3 sequence reads: CASSERGRVLYGYTF. The CDR3 DNA is TGTGCCAGCAGTGAAAGGGGCCGGGTCCTGTATGGCTACACCTTC. The V call is TRBV2, the J call TRBJ1-2; D may be TRBD1 (5 bases). The germline V gene encodes CDR1 SNHLY and CDR2 FYNNEI. CDR3 size: 15 residues. Deletions cut 2 bases from V and 5 bases from J, with 15 bases between.